This entry lists 10 T cell receptor beta chains sequenced from one sample in a study of T cells in women clearing cervical HPV infection. Clones were read by immunoSEQ multiplex PCR, and TCRdb kept only the in-frame ones, dropping some. In total, the table holds some 43,000 clones. The sequencing input was blood buffy coat. The receptors derive from a woman between 18 and 69 years old with a cervical HPV16 infection that either progressed to CIN3+ or cleared (not recorded which).

Concerning this clone itself: The CDR3 end falls 3 residues outside the read, so it is completed with the germline J gene. The chain uses TRBV18 and TRBJ2-4; perhaps D is TRBD1 or TRBD2 (5 bases each). The CDR3 is made up of 16 amino acids. Germline CDR1 reads KGHSH; CDR2 reads LQKENI. This CDR3 reads CASSPWGARPFEGQYF. The sequenced CDR3 bases are TGTGCCAGCTCACCGTGGGGCGCACGGCCCTTCGAGGGT.

Details on this clone: The read falls 3 residues short of the CDR3 end, and the missing part is taken from the germline J gene. The J gene is TRBJ1-2, the V gene TRBV18; a weak D match, TRBD1 (5 bases). V dropped 1 base and J dropped 2 bases, with 14 bases sitting between them. This CDR3 has 16 amino acids. Germline V CDR1 and CDR2: KGHSH, LQKENI. The CDR3: CASSPREGQTNYGYTF. Partial CDR3 DNA: TGTGCCAGCTCACCACGAGAAGGACAAACGAACTATGGC.

On this clone: The read falls 3 residues short of the CDR3 end, and the missing part is taken from the germline J gene. The chain couples TRBV5-1 to TRBJ1-4; D is possibly TRBD1 (6 bases). V lost 1 base and J lost 7, with 14 bases in between. Per the germline V gene, CDR1 is SGHRS and CDR2 is YFSETQ. There are 15 residues in the CDR3. The CDR3 sequence is CASSLNTGSSEKLFF. CDR3 DNA, as far as it was read: TGCGCCAGCAGCTTGAATACAGGGTCGAGTGAAAAA.

On this clone: The CDR3 end falls 3 residues outside the read, so it is completed with the germline J gene. This chain connects TRBV19 to TRBJ2-3, with a tentative D call TRBD1 (5 bases). This CDR3 has 13 residues. CDR1 LNHDA and CDR2 SQIVND come from the germline V gene (reference sequence). The sequenced part of the CDR3 DNA is TGTGCCAGTTCAGGGTATGGCAATCAGCCG. It yields the protein CASSGYGNQP. The complete CDR3 sequence is CASSGYGNQPQYF.

As concerns this clone: The read is 3 residues too short to cover the CDR3 end, so that end is filled in from the germline J gene. V and J are TRBV7-9 and TRBJ1-2; D is possibly TRBD1 (6 bases). Germline V gene lookup returns CDR1 SEHNR and CDR2 FQNEAQ (reference sequence). The CDR3 covers 12 residues. Trimming removed 7 bases from V and 7 bases from J, with 13 bases in between. The CDR3 loop is CASTAGGSGYTF. The covered CDR3 bases are TGTGCCAGCACCGCGGGGGGCAGTGGC. Together with reference TRBV7-9 and TRBJ1-2, the CDR3 gives the full variable domain: DTGVSQNPRHKITKRGQNVTFRCDPISEHNRLYWYRQTLGQGPEFLTYFQNEAQLEKSRLLSDRFSAERPKGSFSTLEIQRTEQGDSAMYLCASTAGGSGYTFGSGTRLTVV.

CDR3 loop: CSVVAGGTTDTQYF. The CDR3 DNA, read in part, is TGCAGTGTGGTAGCGGGGGGCACCACAGATACG. The chain links TRBV20-1 to TRBJ2-3; 10 nucleotides align to TRBD2. Read sequence stops 3 residues before the CDR3 end, and the germline J gene provides the missing end. This CDR3 has 14 residues. V dropped 7 bases and J dropped 2; count of bases not matched to a gene: 6. From germline, CDR1 is DFQATT and CDR2 SNEGSKA (reference sequence).

Of note for this clone: The CDR3 end lies 3 residues beyond the end of the read and is filled in from the germline J gene. V gene TRBV12-3 or TRBV12-4 combines with J gene TRBJ2-1; D call uncertain. V was shortened by 4 bases and J by 4 bases, with 2 bases between the two germline ends. This CDR3 contains 11 residues. This CDR3 is CASSSYNEQFF. The sequenced CDR3 bases are TGTGCCAGCAGTTCTTACAATGAG.

As for this clone: The read ends 3 residues shy of where the CDR3 ends; the end is completed using the germline J gene. This sequence joins TRBV6-4 and TRBJ2-7, with 8 nucleotides matching TRBD1. CDR3 length: 13 amino acids. Trimming cost V 3 bases and J 6 bases; bases outside gene matches: 4. Germline V lookup: CDR1 MRHNA, CDR2 SNTAGT. The covered CDR3 bases are TGTGCCAGCAGTGAGTGGACAGGGAGCGAG. This gives the protein CASSEWTGSE. From start to end, the CDR3 is CASSEWTGSEQYF.

A note on this clone: The read terminates 3 residues ahead of where the CDR3 ends, so the germline J gene completes it. This sequence joins TRBV5-1 and TRBJ1-6; the D is unclear. V was pared by 2 bases and J by 8 bases, with 8 bases between. From germline, CDR1 is SGHRS and CDR2 YFSETQ. CDR3 length: 13 residues. Incomplete CDR3 DNA: TGCGCCAGCAGCTTTACCCGGGATTCACCC. This encodes CASSFTRDSP. The entire CDR3 protein reads CASSFTRDSPLHF. The full variable domain, its missing parts supplied by reference TRBV5-1 and TRBJ1-6, is KAGVTQTPRYLIKTRGQQVTLSCSPISGHRSVSWYQQTPGQGLQFLFEYFSETQRNKGNFPGRFSGRQFSNSRSEMNVSTLELGDSALYLCASSFTRDSPLHFGNGTRLTVT.

CDR3 DNA (partial): TGCGCCAGCAGTCAATCTAAAACAGGGTTTCTCTATGGC. Protein: CASSQSKTGFLYG. The CDR3 as a whole reads CASSQSKTGFLYGYTF. V usage is TRBV23-1 and J usage is TRBJ1-2; D is perhaps TRBD1 (6 bases). The CDR3 extends 3 residues past the end of the read, so its final part is completed from the germline J gene. TRBV23-1 belongs to the ORF category, with a function that is uncertain. The CDR3 totals 16 residues. V lost 0 bases and J lost 4, with 15 bases in between.